What follows describes a single TCR beta chain. The antigen is undetermined. The data stem from a study of CD8 T cells in ankylosing spondylitis. Points from the study as a whole: Seemingly characteristic of ankylosing spondylitis blood was a TCR beta motif consisting of about 8 highly homologous variants.

The V segment lost 2 bases and the J segment 0 bases; nucleotides outside the gene matches: 4. There are 15 residues in the CDR3. CDR1 is SGDLS and CDR2 is YYNGEE in the germline V gene. TCRdb used MiXCR to reprocess the 5' RACE reads, holding one entry per CDR3 protein. The sample contains approximately 550,000 distinct CDR3 sequences, 9.5% to 15% of which appear only once. The TCR was taken from a male donor with ankylosing spondylitis. The sequenced sample was blood, either unsorted or a sorted T cell fraction (not recorded which). V usage is TRBV9 and J usage is TRBJ1-1; 7 bases fit TRBD1. The CDR3 nucleotides read TGTGCCAGCAGCGTGGGACAGACCATGAACACTGAAGCTTTCTTT. Translated, it gives CASSVGQTMNTEAFF.